What follows is one TCR beta chain and its context. These data come from a study of blood T cell repertoires in COVID-19. Study details: The United States, Italy and Spain were the sources of the acute and convalescent COVID-19 samples.

Germline assignment: CDR1 SGHDN and CDR2 FVKESK. The CDR3 totals 14 residues. Trimming left V 0 bases short and J 7 bases short, with 12 bases between. Assay: immunoSEQ multiplex PCR; the TCRdb copy retains only in-frame clones and omits some. The sample records about 190,000 clones, 80% to 90% being singletons. The chain is built from TRBV14 and TRBJ1-2; the D is unclear. This sequence was found in an elderly woman with COVID-19, enrolled during active disease. The source material was peripheral blood. Written as DNA, the CDR3 is TGTGCCAGCAGCCAAGATAGGCGGATGGCTGGCTACACCTTC. This codes for CASSQDRRMAGYTF.